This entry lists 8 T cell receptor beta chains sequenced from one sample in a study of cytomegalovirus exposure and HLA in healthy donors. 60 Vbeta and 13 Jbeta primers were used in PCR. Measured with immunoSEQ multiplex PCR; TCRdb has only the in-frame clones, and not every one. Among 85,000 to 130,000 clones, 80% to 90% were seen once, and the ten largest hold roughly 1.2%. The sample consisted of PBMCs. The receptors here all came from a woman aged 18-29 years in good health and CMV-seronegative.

As DNA, the CDR3 is TGTGCCAGCAGTGAGCTAGCGGATAGCACAGATACGCAGTATTTT. It specifies CASSELADSTDTQYF. The V and J genes are TRBV25-1 and TRBJ2-3; 7 nucleotides match TRBD2. Trimming cost V 3 bases and J 0 bases; bases outside gene matches: 3. The germline CDR1 and CDR2 sequences are MGHDK and SYGVNS. CDR3 length equals 15 residues.

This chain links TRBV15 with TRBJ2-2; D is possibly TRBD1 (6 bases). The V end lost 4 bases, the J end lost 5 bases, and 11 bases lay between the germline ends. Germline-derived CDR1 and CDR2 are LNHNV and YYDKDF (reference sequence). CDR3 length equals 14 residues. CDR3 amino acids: CATSMDRMTGELFF. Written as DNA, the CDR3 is TGTGCCACCAGCATGGACAGAATGACCGGGGAGCTGTTTTTT.

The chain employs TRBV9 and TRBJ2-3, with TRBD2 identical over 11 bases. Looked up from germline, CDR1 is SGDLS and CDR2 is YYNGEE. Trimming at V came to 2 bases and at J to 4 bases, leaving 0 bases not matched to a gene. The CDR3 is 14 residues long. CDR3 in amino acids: CASSVSGGADTQYF. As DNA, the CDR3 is TGTGCCAGCAGCGTTAGCGGGGGGGCAGATACGCAGTATTTT.

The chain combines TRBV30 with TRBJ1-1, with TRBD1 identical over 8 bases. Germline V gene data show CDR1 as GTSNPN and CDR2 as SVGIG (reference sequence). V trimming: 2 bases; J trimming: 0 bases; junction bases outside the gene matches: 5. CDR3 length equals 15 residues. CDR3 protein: CAWSFPGGVNTEAFF. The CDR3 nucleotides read TGTGCCTGGAGTTTTCCAGGGGGCGTGAACACTGAAGCTTTCTTT.

CDR3 bases: TGTGCCAGCAGGGATGACAGGGGTAGTACCACTGAAGCTTTCTTT. Translated, it gives CASRDDRGSTTEAFF. The V call is TRBV27, the J call TRBJ1-1; 8 bases match TRBD1. V was pared by 6 bases and J by 4 bases, with 10 bases of the junction left unmatched. CDR1 is MNHEY, CDR2 SMNVEV, per germline (reference sequence). The CDR3 spans 15 residues.

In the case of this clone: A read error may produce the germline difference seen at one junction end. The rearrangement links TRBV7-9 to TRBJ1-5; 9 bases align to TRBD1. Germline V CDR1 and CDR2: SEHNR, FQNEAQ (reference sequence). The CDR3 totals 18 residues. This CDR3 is CSSSLVGTGKLSNQPQHF. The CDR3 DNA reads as TGTTCCAGCAGCTTAGTCGGGACAGGGAAATTGAGCAATCAGCCCCAGCATTTT.

CDR3 residues: CASSLNRGHGVNTEAFF. As DNA, the CDR3 is TGTGCCAGCAGTTTAAACAGGGGGCATGGGGTGAACACTGAAGCTTTCTTT. The rearrangement joins TRBV27 to TRBJ1-1; 9 nucleotides agree with TRBD1. Looked up from germline, CDR1 is MNHEY and CDR2 is SMNVEV (reference sequence). J gave up 0 bases and V 2 bases, and 7 bases lay outside the gene matches. The CDR3 runs to 17 residues.

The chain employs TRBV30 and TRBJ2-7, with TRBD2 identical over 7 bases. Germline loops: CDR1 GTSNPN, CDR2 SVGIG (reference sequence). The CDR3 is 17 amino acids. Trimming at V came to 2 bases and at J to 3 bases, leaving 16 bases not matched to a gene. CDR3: CAWSLRRGGGKFYEQYF. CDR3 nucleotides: TGTGCCTGGAGTCTCCGACGGGGCGGGGGTAAATTCTACGAGCAGTACTTC.